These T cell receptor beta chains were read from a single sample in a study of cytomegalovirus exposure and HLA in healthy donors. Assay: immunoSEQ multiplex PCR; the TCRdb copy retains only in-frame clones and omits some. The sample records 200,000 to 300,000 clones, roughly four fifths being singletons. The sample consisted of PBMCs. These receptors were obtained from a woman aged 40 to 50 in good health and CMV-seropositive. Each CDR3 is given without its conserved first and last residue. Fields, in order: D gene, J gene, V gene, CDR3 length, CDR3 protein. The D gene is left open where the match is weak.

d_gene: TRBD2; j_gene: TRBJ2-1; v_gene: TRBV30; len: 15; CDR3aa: AWGTPPTSGRDNEQF
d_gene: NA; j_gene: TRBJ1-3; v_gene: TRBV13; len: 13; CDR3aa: ASRPHGLSGNTIY
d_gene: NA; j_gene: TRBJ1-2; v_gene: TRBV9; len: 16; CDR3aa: ASSVGWGGLPSNYGYT
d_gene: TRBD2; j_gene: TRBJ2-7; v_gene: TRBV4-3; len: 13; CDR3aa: ASSQGLAGSYEQY
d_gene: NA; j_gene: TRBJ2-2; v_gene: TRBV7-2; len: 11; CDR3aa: ASSFVVNGELF
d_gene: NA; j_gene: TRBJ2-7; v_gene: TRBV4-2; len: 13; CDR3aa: ASSQEASVILEQY
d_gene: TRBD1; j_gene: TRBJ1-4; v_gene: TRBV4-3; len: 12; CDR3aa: ASSLDRSDEKLF
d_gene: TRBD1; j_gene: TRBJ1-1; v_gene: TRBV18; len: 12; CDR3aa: ASSPGQGVTEAF
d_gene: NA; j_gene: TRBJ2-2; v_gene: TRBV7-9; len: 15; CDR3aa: ASSPNDVSFTTGELF
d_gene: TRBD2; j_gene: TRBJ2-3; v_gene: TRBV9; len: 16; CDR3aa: ASSVAPLGGGPGDTQY
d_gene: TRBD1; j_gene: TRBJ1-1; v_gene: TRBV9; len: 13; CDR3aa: ASSARQGGNTEAF
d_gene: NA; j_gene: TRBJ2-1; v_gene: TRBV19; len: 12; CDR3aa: ASLGDFGDNEQF
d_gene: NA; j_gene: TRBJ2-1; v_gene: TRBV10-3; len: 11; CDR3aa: AINPLPYNEQF
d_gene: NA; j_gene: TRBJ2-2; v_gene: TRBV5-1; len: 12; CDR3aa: ASSGGGNTGELF
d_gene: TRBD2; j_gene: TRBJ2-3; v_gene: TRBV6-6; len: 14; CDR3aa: ASDRTSGRTRDTQY
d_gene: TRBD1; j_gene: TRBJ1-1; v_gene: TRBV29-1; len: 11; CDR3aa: SARGQGNTEAF
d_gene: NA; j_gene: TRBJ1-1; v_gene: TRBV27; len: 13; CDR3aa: ASSLGVGVRTEAF
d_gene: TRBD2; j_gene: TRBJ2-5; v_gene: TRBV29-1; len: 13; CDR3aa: SVYAGTRRGETQY
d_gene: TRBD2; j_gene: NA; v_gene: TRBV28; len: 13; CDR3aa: ASSLFTRGAYEQY
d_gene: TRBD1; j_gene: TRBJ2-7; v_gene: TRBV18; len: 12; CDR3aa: ASSAGQGRNEQY
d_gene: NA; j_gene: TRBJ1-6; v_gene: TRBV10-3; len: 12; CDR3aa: AISERQGNSPLH
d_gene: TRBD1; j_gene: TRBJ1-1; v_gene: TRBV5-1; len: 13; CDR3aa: ASSRTGDKNTEAF
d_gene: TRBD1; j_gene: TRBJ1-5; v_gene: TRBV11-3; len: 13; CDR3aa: ASSSGTGANQPQH
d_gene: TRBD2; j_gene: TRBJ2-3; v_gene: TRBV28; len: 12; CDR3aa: ASSLGGSADTQY
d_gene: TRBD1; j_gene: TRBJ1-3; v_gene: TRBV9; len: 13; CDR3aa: ASSPDRAGGNTIY
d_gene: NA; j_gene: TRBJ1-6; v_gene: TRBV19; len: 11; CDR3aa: ASRLNHNSPLH
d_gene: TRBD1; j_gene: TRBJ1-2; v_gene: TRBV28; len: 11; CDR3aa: ASTEDRDYGYT
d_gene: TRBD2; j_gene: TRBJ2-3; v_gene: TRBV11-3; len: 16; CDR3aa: ASSLPGLAAASTDTQY
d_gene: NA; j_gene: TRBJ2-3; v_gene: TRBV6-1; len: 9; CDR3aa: ASTRTDTQY
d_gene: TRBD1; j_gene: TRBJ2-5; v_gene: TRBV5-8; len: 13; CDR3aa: ASSSLGQGQETQY
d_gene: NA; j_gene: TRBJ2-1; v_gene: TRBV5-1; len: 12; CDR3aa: ASSPPEPYNEQF